This T cell receptor beta chain is drawn from a study of blood T cell repertoires in COVID-19. Looking at the study overall: The samples span acute and convalescent COVID-19 from the United States, Italy and Spain. PBMCs, B-cell-depleted T cells, or T cells provided the cDNA or gDNA that made up the material.

Methods used by the authors: Nucleated cell counts were estimated from reference gene primer amplification. TCRdb's copy holds only in-frame clones and misses some; the assay was immunoSEQ multiplex PCR. The D gene and trimming were derived from the DNA, and the V and J assignments and clone size from that table. The sample contains some 50,000 clones, about 90% of which appear only once. The CDR3 loop spans 17 amino acids. The germline CDR1 and CDR2 sequences are SGHNT and YYREEE (reference sequence). V trimming: 4 bases; J trimming: 1 base; junction bases outside the gene matches: 6. This clone has only a few counts.

The rearrangement joins TRBV5-4 to TRBJ2-2, with TRBD1 identical over 11 bases. Sample: peripheral blood. This TCR was recovered from a man between 65 and 79 years old with active COVID-19. The CDR3: CASSPAGQGVNTGELFF. In DNA, the CDR3 is TGTGCCAGCAGCCCGGCGGGACAGGGGGTGAACACCGGGGAGCTGTTTTTT.